This entry is about one TCR beta chain. Sequencing used immunoSEQ multiplex PCR; TCRdb keeps in-frame clones, though not all of them. In the table there are hundreds of thousands of clones, around 91% of which are singletons. This study enrolled people aged roughly 18 to 100 from 20 to 25 US geographic areas. The data originate from a study of blood T cell repertoires in COVID-19. Germline V gives CDR1 LGHDT, CDR2 YNNKEL (reference sequence). Trimming at V came to 6 bases and at J to 6 bases, leaving 15 bases not matched to a gene. The CDR3 sequence is 17 residues long. This sequence was found in a man aged 25-40 years who had recovered from COVID-19. Sample: PBMCs or T cells enriched from blood (not recorded which). J is TRBJ2-1 and V is TRBV3-1 (or the pseudogene TRBV3-2); 9 bases align to TRBD1. The CDR3 loop reads CASRHGDRGYHTNEQFF. The CDR3 region has the DNA TGTGCCAGCAGGCACGGAGACAGGGGGTACCACACCAATGAGCAGTTCTTC.